This T cell receptor beta chain was captured by sequencing in a study of blood T cell repertoires in COVID-19. The Seattle patients joined while their infection was active and were tracked longitudinally afterward. The method was immunoSEQ multiplex PCR; TCRdb's version includes in-frame clones alone and lacks a portion of them. The sample contains approximately 280,000 clones, 84% of which appear only once. J gave up 8 bases and V 4 bases, and 12 bases lay outside the gene matches. The CDR3 spans 16 residues. Germline values: CDR1 SGHNT, CDR2 YYREEE (reference sequence). This clone was picked up a small number of times.

The material sequenced was peripheral blood. J is TRBJ2-2 and V is TRBV5-4; 9 nucleotides agree with TRBD2. The source is a human donor with COVID-19, enrolled during active disease. The donor label of this sample is uncertain. Written as DNA, the CDR3 is TGTGCCAGCAGCCTACCGGGACTAGCTGTTGGAGGGGAGCTGTTTTTT. Its protein is CASSLPGLAVGGELFF.